The clone carrying this T cell receptor (beta chain) was detected only a few times. Its antigen is not identified. The sample is drawn from a study of identical twins. Study-wide findings and caveats: Sequences that were out-of-frame, alpha and twin-shared displayed an excess of low generation probability.

The CDR3 spans 11 residues. Deletions cut 7 bases from V and 7 bases from J, with 7 bases between. CDR1 is ENHRY, CDR2 SYGVKD, per germline. MiXCR was run by TCRdb on the 5' RACE reads, yielding one entry per CDR3 protein. This repertoire shows just over 450,000 distinct CDR3 sequences, 13% to 15% found once; its top ten account for about 0.52%. These same records also appear under a second study, on yellow fever vaccine responses in identical twins.

This chain joins TRBV10-3 and TRBJ2-2; D perhaps matches TRBD2 (5 bases). The material sequenced was CD4+ T cells sorted from blood. This clonotype originated in a woman aged 18-29 years in good health. CDR3 residues: CAIKRDGELFF. The CDR3, as DNA: TGTGCCATCAAACGGGACGGGGAGCTGTTTTTT.